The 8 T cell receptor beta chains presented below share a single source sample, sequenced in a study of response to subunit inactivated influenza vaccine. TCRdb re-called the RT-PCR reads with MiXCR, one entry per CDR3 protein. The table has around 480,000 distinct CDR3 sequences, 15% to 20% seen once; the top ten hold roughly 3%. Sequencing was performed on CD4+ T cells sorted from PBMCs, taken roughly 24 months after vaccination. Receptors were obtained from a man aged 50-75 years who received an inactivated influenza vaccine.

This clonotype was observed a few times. CDR3 DNA: TGTGCCAGCAGCTTAGGGCAGGGATTCAGGGCAGATACGCAGTATTTT. It translates to CASSLGQGFRADTQYF. This chain links TRBV7-6 with TRBJ2-3; D might be TRBD1 (5 bases). There are 16 residues in the CDR3. CDR1 SGHVS and CDR2 FNYEAQ come from the germline V gene. The V end lost 1 base, the J end lost 4 bases, and 15 bases lay between the germline ends.

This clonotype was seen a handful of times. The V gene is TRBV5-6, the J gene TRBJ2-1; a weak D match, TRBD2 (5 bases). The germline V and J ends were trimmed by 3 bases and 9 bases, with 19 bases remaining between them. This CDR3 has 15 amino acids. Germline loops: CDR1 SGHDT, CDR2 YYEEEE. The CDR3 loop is CASSSLEPLVTEQFF. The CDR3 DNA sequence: TGTGCCAGCAGCTCGTTAGAGCCACTAGTCACTGAGCAGTTCTTC.

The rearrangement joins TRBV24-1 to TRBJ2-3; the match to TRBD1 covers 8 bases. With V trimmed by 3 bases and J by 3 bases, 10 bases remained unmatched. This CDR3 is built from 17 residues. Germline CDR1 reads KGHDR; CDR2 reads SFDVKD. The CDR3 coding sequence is TGTGCCACCAGTGATCGTCCTCCGGGACAGGTGACAGATACGCAGTATTTT. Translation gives CATSDRPPGQVTDTQYF.

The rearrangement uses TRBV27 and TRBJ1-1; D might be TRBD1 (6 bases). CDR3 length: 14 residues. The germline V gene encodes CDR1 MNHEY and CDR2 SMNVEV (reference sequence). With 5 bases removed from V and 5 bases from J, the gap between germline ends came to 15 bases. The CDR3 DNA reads TGTGCCAGCAGTCCCCGGACAGTGCCAACTGAAGCTTTCTTT. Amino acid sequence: CASSPRTVPTEAFF.

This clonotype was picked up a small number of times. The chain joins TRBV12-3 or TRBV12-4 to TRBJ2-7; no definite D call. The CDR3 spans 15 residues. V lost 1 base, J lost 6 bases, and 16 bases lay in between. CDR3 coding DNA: TGTGCCAGCAGTTTAGGGGGTCAGGCCGCCTTCGAGCAGTACTTC. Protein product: CASSLGGQAAFEQYF.

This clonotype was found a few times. DNA for the CDR3: TGTGCCAGCAGCTTTGGGACCGAAAACTATGGCTACACCTTC. Encoded protein: CASSFGTENYGYTF. The chain uses TRBV7-9 and TRBJ1-2; TRBD1 is a possible D gene (5 bases). The ends were cut back, 3 bases at V and 2 bases at J, with 10 bases in the middle. The CDR3 sequence is 14 residues long. Per germline, CDR1 SEHNR and CDR2 FQNEAQ (reference sequence).

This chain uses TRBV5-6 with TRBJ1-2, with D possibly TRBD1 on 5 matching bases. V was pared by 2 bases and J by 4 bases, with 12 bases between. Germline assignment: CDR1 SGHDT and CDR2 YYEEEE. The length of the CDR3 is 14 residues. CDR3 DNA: TGTGCCAGCAGCTTAGGTGGACAATCCTATGGCTACACCTTC. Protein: CASSLGGQSYGYTF.

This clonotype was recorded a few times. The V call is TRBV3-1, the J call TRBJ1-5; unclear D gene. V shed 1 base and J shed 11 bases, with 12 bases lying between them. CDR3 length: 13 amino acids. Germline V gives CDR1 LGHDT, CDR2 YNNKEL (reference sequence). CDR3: CASSQVETGTQHF. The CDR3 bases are TGTGCCAGCAGCCAAGTCGAGACCGGGACCCAGCATTTT.